The subject of this entry is one T cell receptor beta chain. These data are taken from a study of cytomegalovirus exposure and HLA in healthy donors. J gave up 0 bases and V 0 bases, and 12 bases lay outside the gene matches. Germline-derived CDR1 and CDR2 are LGHNT and FRNRAP. The CDR3 spans 21 residues. Generated by immunoSEQ multiplex PCR, the TCRdb table keeps only in-frame clones and is missing some. This sample has about 130,000 clones; roughly nine tenths occur once, and the top ten carry 8% to 9.5%. This TCR was sampled from a woman under 30 in good health and CMV-seropositive. The source material was PBMCs. This chain connects TRBV12-5 to TRBJ2-3; 13 bases line up with TRBD2. The CDR3 nucleotides read TGTGCTAGTGGTTTGGTACTGAGGGGACTAGCGGGGCACGATAGCACAGATACGCAGTATTTT. Residues: CASGLVLRGLAGHDSTDTQYF.